Following are 4 T cell receptor beta chains from one sample sequenced in a study of blood T cell repertoires in COVID-19. TCRdb keeps only in-frame clones here, not all; method: immunoSEQ multiplex PCR. The data hold 92,000 or so clones, with 72% observed a single time. Sequencing was carried out using peripheral blood. These receptors were obtained from a woman aged 80 or older with acute or convalescent COVID-19.

V gene TRBV30 combines with J gene TRBJ1-2, with D perhaps TRBD1 (5 bases). CDR1 is GTSNPN and CDR2 is SVGIG in the germline V gene (reference sequence). CDR3 length: 14 residues. V was trimmed by 2 bases and J by 5 bases, leaving 15 bases between them. DNA for the CDR3: TGTGCCTGGAGTCTCCCCAGGGAACGGTATGGCTACACCTTC. This codes for CAWSLPRERYGYTF.

Only one count was recorded for this clone. The rearrangement joins TRBV19 to TRBJ2-2; D possibly corresponds to TRBD2 (6 bases). This CDR3 has 15 amino acids. V was cut by 1 base and J by 8 bases, with 14 bases left in between. The germline CDR1 and CDR2 sequences are LNHDA and SQIVND (reference sequence). CDR3 nucleotides: TGTGCCAGTAGTATAGGCGGGACGGGTTTTGGGGAGCTGTTTTTT. It translates to CASSIGGTGFGELFF.

The CDR3 spells CSVRDRGALNYGYTF. CDR3 bases: TGCAGCGTTCGGGACAGGGGGGCTCTTAACTATGGCTACACCTTC. This chain connects TRBV29-1 to TRBJ1-2; 11 positions match TRBD1. Per the germline V gene, CDR1 is SQVTM and CDR2 is ANQGSEA. The CDR3 extends over 15 amino acids. After removal of 5 bases from V and 1 base from J, the junction contained 6 bases not matched to a gene. The full variable domain, rest sourced from reference TRBV29-1 and TRBJ1-2, is SAVISQKPSRDICQRGTSLTIQCQVDSQVTMMFWYRQQPGQSLTLIATANQGSEATYESGFVIDKFPISRPNLTFSTLTVSNMSPEDSSIYLCSVRDRGALNYGYTFGSGTRLTVV.

This chain links TRBV7-9 with TRBJ1-2, with D hard to call. From germline, CDR1 is SEHNR and CDR2 FQNEAQ (reference sequence). CDR3 length: 13 amino acids. V lost 3 bases, J lost 2 bases, and 7 bases lay in between. CDR3 nucleotide sequence: TGTGCCAGCAGCTTCACCGGGAACTATGGCTACACCTTC. Encoded protein: CASSFTGNYGYTF.